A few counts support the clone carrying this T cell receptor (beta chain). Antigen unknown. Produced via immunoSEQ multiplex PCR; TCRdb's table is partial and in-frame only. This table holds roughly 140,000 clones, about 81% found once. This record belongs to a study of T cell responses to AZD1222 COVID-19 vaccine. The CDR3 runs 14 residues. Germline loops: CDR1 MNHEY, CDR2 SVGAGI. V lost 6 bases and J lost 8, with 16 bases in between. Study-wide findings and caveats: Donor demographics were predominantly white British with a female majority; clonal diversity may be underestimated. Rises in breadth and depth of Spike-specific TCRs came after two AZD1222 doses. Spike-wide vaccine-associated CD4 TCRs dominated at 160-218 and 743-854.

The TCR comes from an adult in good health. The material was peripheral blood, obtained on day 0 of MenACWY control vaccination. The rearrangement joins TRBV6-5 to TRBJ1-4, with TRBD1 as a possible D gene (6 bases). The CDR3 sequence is CASRGREGEEKLFF. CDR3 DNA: TGTGCCAGCAGGGGAAGAGAGGGGGAGGAAAAACTGTTTTTT.